This TCR beta chain was identified in a study of identical twins. The CDR3 sequence is 14 residues long. The germline gives CDR1 SGHRS, CDR2 YFSETQ. Between the trimmed V and J ends, which lost 0 bases and 6 bases, there was a span of 12 bases. Many counts were recorded for this clonotype. Its antigen is unidentified. Findings and limits, study-wide: It was cross-sectional statistical analysis, not following the same donors, that the conclusions relied on.

TCRdb reprocessed the 5' RACE reads with MiXCR, giving one entry per CDR3 protein. The repertoire holds about 660,000 distinct CDR3 sequences, less than 10% seen once, with around 0.98% in the top ten. This sample was shared with a second study, whose subject was yellow fever vaccine responses in identical twins.

J is TRBJ1-1 and V is TRBV5-1; D may be TRBD1 (6 bases). Sequenced: PBMCs. The sequence was collected from a woman between 18 and 29 years old in good health. The chain's CDR3 is CASSLDWGLSEAFF. CDR3 coding DNA: TGCGCCAGCAGCTTGGATTGGGGGCTCTCTGAAGCTTTCTTT.